The 29 T cell receptor beta chains below come from one sample, sequenced in a study of OX40 agonist ivuxolimab in advanced cancers. Assay used: immunoSEQ multiplex PCR; TCRdb lists only in-frame clones, some missing. Among about 41,000 clones listed, around 81% were seen once. The sequences come from CD4+ or CD8+ T cells sorted from blood, collected in a trial of the OX40 agonist ivuxolimab. The receptor set was obtained from an adult with an advanced solid tumor such as melanoma, head and neck, liver or kidney cancer.

DNA of the CDR3: TGTGCCAGCAGCTACGGACAGGGCGGCTATGGCTACACCTTC. Protein product: CASSYGQGGYGYTF. This chain connects TRBV7-8 to TRBJ1-2; 8 bases are a match to TRBD1. Germline values: CDR1 SGHVS, CDR2 FQNEAQ. The CDR3 consists of 14 residues. After removal of 4 bases from V and 4 bases from J, the junction contained 5 bases not matched to a gene.

V gene TRBV18 combines with J gene TRBJ1-2, with D possibly TRBD1 on 5 matching bases. The CDR3 covers 12 residues. CDR1 is KGHSH and CDR2 is LQKENI in the germline V gene. V shed 6 bases and J shed 4 bases, with 9 bases lying between them. CDR3 coding DNA: TGTGCCAGCTCCCTGGGGACCTATGGCTACACCTTC. It specifies CASSLGTYGYTF.

The CDR3 region is CASSLQGNYGYTF. In nucleotides, the CDR3 is TGTGCCAGCAGCTTACAGGGAAACTATGGCTACACCTTC. The chain combines TRBV7-2 with TRBJ1-2, with D maybe TRBD1 (5 bases). CDR3 length equals 13 residues. Germline values: CDR1 SGHTA, CDR2 FQGNSA. Trimming took off 2 bases at V and 2 bases at J, with 6 bases between the two ends.

This chain links TRBV7-3 with TRBJ2-1; D gene unclear. This CDR3 contains 12 residues. Germline CDR1 is SGHTA and CDR2 is FQGTGA. Trimming stripped 1 base from V and 7 bases from J, with 5 bases between. The CDR3 region is CASSLMGNEQFF. CDR3 coding DNA: TGTGCCAGCAGCTTAATGGGGAATGAGCAGTTCTTC.

The chain recombines TRBV18 with TRBJ2-1; 10 bases align to TRBD2. Trimming took 3 bases from V and 7 from J; bases not matched to a gene: 9. This CDR3 contains 16 residues. Germline-derived CDR1 and CDR2 are KGHSH and LQKENI. CDR3 DNA: TGTGCCAGCTCACCGAGAGGACTAGCGGTTACGAATGAGCAGTTCTTC. Its translation: CASSPRGLAVTNEQFF.

V is TRBV7-9 and J is TRBJ2-3; D is undetermined. This CDR3 is 16 amino acids long. V was pared by 1 base and J by 2 bases, with 13 bases between. CDR1 and CDR2 (germline): SEHNR, FQNEAQ (reference sequence). The CDR3 is CASSLERLLTTDTQYF. CDR3 bases: TGTGCCAGCAGCTTAGAACGGCTTCTAACCACAGATACGCAGTATTTT. Based on the CDR3 plus reference TRBV7-9 and TRBJ2-3, the full variable domain is DTGVSQNPRHKITKRGQNVTFRCDPISEHNRLYWYRQTLGQGPEFLTYFQNEAQLEKSRLLSDRFSAERPKGSFSTLEIQRTEQGDSAMYLCASSLERLLTTDTQYFGPGTRLTVL.

The chain couples TRBV5-4 to TRBJ1-4; the match to TRBD1 covers 10 bases. The CDR3 covers 15 residues. Trimming cost V 4 bases and J 6 bases; bases outside gene matches: 6. In germline, CDR1 is SGHNT, CDR2 YYREEE (reference sequence). The CDR3 nucleotides read TGTGCCAGCAGCCAAGGGGGGACAGGGGATGAAAAACTGTTTTTT. It specifies CASSQGGTGDEKLFF.

The V call is TRBV28, the J call TRBJ2-1; 11 positions match TRBD2. With V trimmed by 5 bases and J by 3 bases, 6 bases remained unmatched. The length of the CDR3 is 16 residues. Germline CDR1 and CDR2: MDHEN and SYDVKM. CDR3 sequence (DNA): TGTGCCAGCAGTGCGCTCGGGACTAGCGGCTACAATGAGCAGTTCTTC. This translates into CASSALGTSGYNEQFF.

The rearrangement joins TRBV14 to TRBJ2-2; D gene uncertain. There are 14 residues in the CDR3. Germline assignment: CDR1 SGHDN and CDR2 FVKESK. V lost 5 bases to trimming and J lost 4 bases, with 11 bases between them. The CDR3 DNA reads as TGTGCCAGCAGCGGGCCTAGGAGCACCGGGGAGCTGTTTTTT. Its translation is CASSGPRSTGELFF.

The V gene is TRBV5-6, the J gene TRBJ2-1; 10 nucleotides line up with TRBD2. The V gene end was trimmed by 0 bases and the J gene end by 14 bases; junction bases not matched to a gene: 2. In germline, CDR1 is SGHDT, CDR2 YYEEEE. This CDR3 is 12 amino acids long. DNA for the CDR3: TGTGCCAGCAGCTTGGTCGGGACTAGCGAGTTCTTC. Its translation: CASSLVGTSEFF.

V is TRBV6-5 and J is TRBJ2-7, with TRBD1 matching 8 bases. CDR1 is MNHEY and CDR2 is SVGAGI in the germline V gene. The CDR3 totals 14 residues. V gave up 2 bases and J gave up 2 bases; unmatched junction bases: 2. CDR3 residues: CASSYRDRTYEQYF. In nucleotides, the CDR3 is TGTGCCAGCAGTTACCGGGACAGGACCTACGAGCAGTACTTC.

This chain joins TRBV7-9 and TRBJ1-1; 10 nucleotides match TRBD1. This CDR3 has 14 residues. The germline V gene encodes CDR1 SEHNR and CDR2 FQNEAQ (reference sequence). V shed 5 bases, J shed 8 bases, and the junction held 8 bases outside the gene matches. The CDR3 region has the DNA TGTGCCAGCAGCCCGGCGACAGGGGGCTCCGAAGCTTTCTTT. Translating it yields CASSPATGGSEAFF.

This clone was seen more than once but under ten times. Additional DNA sequences in this sample encode the identical CDR3. V gene TRBV27 combines with J gene TRBJ2-3; either TRBD1 or TRBD2 may fit D (6 bases each). This CDR3 is built from 18 residues. V lost 5 bases and J 4 bases, leaving 25 bases between the germline ends. Germline loops: CDR1 MNHEY, CDR2 SMNVEV (reference sequence). The DNA of the CDR3 is TGTGCCAGCAGTCTCATTGGGGACATCGGAGGGGTCCCAGATACGCAGTATTTT. This translates into CASSLIGDIGGVPDTQYF.

This clone was observed a few times. The chain carries TRBV2 and TRBJ2-1; 12 nucleotides match TRBD2. V shed 4 bases, J shed 1 base, and the junction held 2 bases outside the gene matches. From germline, CDR1 is SNHLY and CDR2 FYNNEI. This CDR3 has 16 residues. CDR3 region: CASSGLAGGSYNEQFF. The CDR3 DNA reads TGTGCCAGCAGTGGGCTAGCGGGAGGGTCCTACAATGAGCAGTTCTTC.

The V call is TRBV2, the J call TRBJ2-7, with 8 bases matching TRBD2. Germline CDR1 SNHLY, CDR2 FYNNEI. The CDR3 contains 13 residues. The trim removed 4 bases at V and 7 bases at J, leaving 6 bases unmatched. In DNA, the CDR3 is TGTGCCAGCAGTGTTGGACTAGCCGGTGAGCAGTACTTC. Amino acids: CASSVGLAGEQYF.

The chain combines TRBV7-2 with TRBJ2-1; D call uncertain. In germline, CDR1 is SGHTA, CDR2 FQGNSA. Trimming shortened V by 0 bases and J by 0 bases, and 6 bases separated the two germline ends. CDR3 length: 15 amino acids. For the CDR3, the DNA is TGTGCCAGCAGCTTAGCGGAGTTCTCCTACAATGAGCAGTTCTTC. Amino acids: CASSLAEFSYNEQFF.

V usage is TRBV18 and J usage is TRBJ2-1; D call uncertain. The CDR3 has 16 amino acids. CDR1 and CDR2 from the germline V gene are KGHSH and LQKENI. Deletions cut 5 bases from V and 1 base from J, with 15 bases between. This chain's CDR3 is CASSSSSTGSYNEQFF. For the CDR3, the DNA is TGTGCCAGCTCATCCTCCTCGACTGGATCCTACAATGAGCAGTTCTTC.

This rearrangement joins TRBV12-5 to TRBJ2-3; 7 bases match TRBD1. Trimming took 6 bases from V and 2 from J; bases not matched to a gene: 5. Germline-derived CDR1 and CDR2 are LGHNT and FRNRAP. The CDR3 has 14 amino acids. CDR3 loop: CASGLTGTTDTQYF. CDR3 coding DNA: TGTGCTAGTGGCCTGACAGGGACCACAGATACGCAGTATTTT.

The gene calls are TRBV5-8 and TRBJ2-1; TRBD1 aligns across 7 bases. CDR1 is SGHTS and CDR2 is YDEGEE in the germline V gene. The CDR3 totals 16 residues. V trimming: 0 bases; J trimming: 1 base; junction bases outside the gene matches: 4. The CDR3 DNA reads as TGTGCCAGCAGCTTGGGTCAGGGGGAATCCTACAATGAGCAGTTCTTC. This gives the protein CASSLGQGESYNEQFF.

The chain employs TRBV27 and TRBJ2-1; a weak D match, TRBD2 (6 bases). Germline CDR1 is MNHEY and CDR2 is SMNVEV (reference sequence). The CDR3 loop spans 14 amino acids. The V gene lost 8 bases and the J gene lost 7 bases, with 18 bases spanning the gap. Written as DNA, the CDR3 is TGTGCCAGCCTTCCCAGCGGGTCGAGTAATGAGCAGTTCTTC. This codes for CASLPSGSSNEQFF.

The genes are TRBV18 and TRBJ2-7; 8 bases are shared with TRBD2. The CDR3 loop spans 16 amino acids. In germline, CDR1 is KGHSH, CDR2 LQKENI. Unmatched junction bases numbered 9, after V lost 3 bases and J lost 2 bases. This chain's CDR3 is CASSPGGGPRAYEQYF. Written as DNA, the CDR3 is TGTGCCAGCTCACCCGGGGGGGGGCCTCGGGCCTACGAGCAGTACTTC.

The chain carries TRBV27 and TRBJ2-3, with 9 bases that match TRBD2. The CDR3 runs to 16 residues. Germline CDR1 and CDR2: MNHEY and SMNVEV (reference sequence). Trimming took 5 bases from V and 0 from J; bases not matched to a gene: 6. The CDR3 DNA reads TGTGCCAGCAGTGGGGGGACTAGCAGTAGCACAGATACGCAGTATTTT. Translated, it gives CASSGGTSSSTDTQYF.

V gene TRBV7-8 combines with J gene TRBJ1-1, with D possibly TRBD1 on 5 matching bases. V shed 2 bases and J shed 3 bases, with 28 bases lying between them. The CDR3 is 20 residues long. Germline V gene sequence: CDR1 SGHVS, CDR2 FQNEAQ. CDR3 DNA: TGTGCCAGCAGCTTAAGATATCAATACCTCCCCATTACCAGGGACACTGAAGCTTTCTTT. Translating gives CASSLRYQYLPITRDTEAFF. Based on the CDR3 plus reference TRBV7-8 and TRBJ1-1, the full variable domain is GAGVSQSPRYKVAKRGQDVALRCDPISGHVSLFWYQQALGQGPEFLTYFQNEAQLDKSGLPSDRFFAERPEGSVSTLKIQRTQQEDSAVYLCASSLRYQYLPITRDTEAFFGQGTRLTVV.

This clone was observed a few times. The chain has TRBV6-6 and TRBJ2-2; D might be TRBD2 (5 bases). V lost 6 bases, J lost 2 bases, and 10 bases lay in between. CDR1 MNHNY and CDR2 SVGAGI come from the germline V gene (reference sequence). The CDR3 contains 14 residues. The DNA of the CDR3 is TGTGCCAGCAGGAAGGGAGTTAACACCGGGGAGCTGTTTTTT. This codes for CASRKGVNTGELFF.

J is TRBJ2-3 and V is TRBV28; unclear D gene. Germline V gene lookup returns CDR1 MDHEN and CDR2 SYDVKM. The CDR3 has 13 residues. V lost 0 bases and J 6 bases, leaving 7 bases between the germline ends. CDR3 region: CASSLWPMDTQYF. The CDR3 region has the DNA TGTGCCAGCAGTTTATGGCCGATGGATACGCAGTATTTT.

This clone was counted a few times. The CDR3 reads CSVRGDTEAFF. The CDR3 DNA follows: TGCAGTGTCAGGGGGGACACTGAAGCTTTCTTT. The chain recombines TRBV20-1 with TRBJ1-1, with 7 bases lining up with TRBD1. Germline V gene lookup returns CDR1 DFQATT and CDR2 SNEGSKA (reference sequence). The CDR3 loop spans 11 amino acids. With V trimmed by 7 bases and J by 3 bases, 2 bases remained unmatched.

The V gene is TRBV19, the J gene TRBJ2-1, with unresolved D. Germline loops: CDR1 LNHDA, CDR2 SQIVND (reference sequence). CDR3 size: 13 residues. V lost 0 bases, J lost 10 bases, and 10 bases lay in between. In DNA form, the CDR3 reads TGTGCCAGTAGTATAGATCTCGCGGTCGAGCAGTTCTTC. This codes for CASSIDLAVEQFF.

On this clone: Relative to the germline gene, one junction end is altered; a read error may explain this. The CDR3 is CASSLRSGTTDTQYF. CDR3 DNA: TGTGCTAGCAGCTTACGCAGCGGGACCACAGATACGCAGTATTTT. The rearrangement links TRBV7-7 to TRBJ2-3; TRBD2 matches 7 bases. CDR1 and CDR2 (germline): SSHAT, FNYEAQ (reference sequence). CDR3 length: 15 amino acids.

The DNA of the CDR3 is TGTGCCAGCACCCTTAGCGGGAGCTCAGATACGCAGTATTTT. The encoded protein is CASTLSGSSDTQYF. The chain links TRBV6-5 to TRBJ2-3; TRBD2 matches at 9 bases. The CDR3 is 14 residues long. V shed 7 bases, J shed 4 bases, and the junction held 6 bases outside the gene matches. Per the germline V gene, CDR1 is MNHEY and CDR2 is SVGAGI.